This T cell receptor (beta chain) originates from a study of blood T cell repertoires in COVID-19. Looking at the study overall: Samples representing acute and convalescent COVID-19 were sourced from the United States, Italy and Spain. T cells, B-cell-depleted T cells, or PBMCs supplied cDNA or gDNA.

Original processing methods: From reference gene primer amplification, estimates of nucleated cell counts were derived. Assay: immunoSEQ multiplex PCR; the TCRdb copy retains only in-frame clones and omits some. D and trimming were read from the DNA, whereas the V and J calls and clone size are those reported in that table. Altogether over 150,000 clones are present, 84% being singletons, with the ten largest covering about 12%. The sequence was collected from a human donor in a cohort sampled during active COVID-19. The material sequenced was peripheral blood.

The CDR3 loop is CASSLSPRTTRYTF. The CDR3 DNA reads as TGTGCCAGCAGTTTATCTCCTAGGACAACCCGCTACACCTTC. V is TRBV27 and J is TRBJ1-2; maybe TRBD1 (5 bases). The V gene's germline CDR1 is MNHEY and CDR2 SMNVEV (reference sequence). Trimming took off 0 bases at V and 9 bases at J, with 14 bases between the two ends. The CDR3 loop spans 14 amino acids.